The next 26 T cell receptor beta chains were all read from a single sample in a study of T cells in Graves' hyperthyroidism and ophthalmopathy. Amplified regions were TCR beta CDR3 sequences from RNA transcripts. The HTBI primer set drove a first-round RT-PCR of the TCR CDR3. TCRdb re-called the multiplex PCR reads through MiXCR, storing one row per CDR3 protein. Of fewer than 650,000 distinct CDR3 sequences listed, 46% are singletons. Material: peripheral blood or thyroid tissue (not recorded which). All receptors come from an adult woman with Graves' disease, either hyperthyroidism or ophthalmopathy (not recorded which).

This clonotype occurred many times. The chain has TRBV7-8 and TRBJ1-6; maybe TRBD1 (5 bases). V lost 4 bases and J 4 bases, leaving 8 bases between the germline ends. Germline assignment: CDR1 SGHVS and CDR2 FQNEAQ. The length of the CDR3 is 14 residues. The CDR3 bases are TGTGCCAGCAGCTACGGGACGTATAATTCACCCCTCCACTTT. Translating it yields CASSYGTYNSPLHF.

This chain connects TRBV29-1 to TRBJ2-7; D is possibly TRBD2 (6 bases). The CDR3 consists of 13 residues. Per germline, CDR1 SQVTM and CDR2 ANQGSEA. V was shortened by 7 bases and J by 0 bases, with 13 bases between the two germline ends. The CDR3 protein is CSAGGVPSYEQYF. In DNA form, the CDR3 reads TGCAGCGCTGGCGGGGTCCCCTCCTACGAGCAGTACTTC.

The J gene is TRBJ2-7, the V gene TRBV7-2; 10 bases are shared with TRBD2. The DNA end lines up better with TRBJ2-5; the J call may be wrong. The CDR3 is 15 residues long. Germline V gives CDR1 SGHTA, CDR2 FQGNSA. DNA of the CDR3: TGTGCCAGCAGCCATTCTAGCGGGAGCTCGGAGACCCAGTACTTC. It yields the protein CASSHSSGSSETQYF.

The chain combines TRBV6-4 with TRBJ1-1; perhaps TRBD1 as D (6 bases). The CDR3 totals 14 residues. With 6 bases removed from V and 5 bases from J, the gap between germline ends came to 16 bases. CDR1 and CDR2 from the germline V gene are MRHNA and SNTAGT. Written as DNA, the CDR3 is TGTGCCAGCAGGCCCGACAGGTCTTCGACTGAAGCTTTCTTT. Residues: CASRPDRSSTEAFF.

This clonotype occurred many times. The rearrangement links TRBV19 to TRBJ1-4; D perhaps matches TRBD1 (6 bases). V dropped 4 bases and J dropped 8 bases, with 17 bases sitting between them. Germline V lookup: CDR1 LNHDA, CDR2 SQIVND (reference sequence). The CDR3 runs to 15 residues. The DNA for the CDR3 is TGTGCCAGTAGTAGAGGATGGGGGGCGCACGAAAAACTGTTTTTT. It codes for CASSRGWGAHEKLFF. Full variable domain (missing parts from reference TRBV19 and TRBJ1-4): DGGITQSPKYLFRKEGQNVTLSCEQNLNHDAMYWYRQDPGQGLRLIYYSQIVNDFQKGDIAEGYSVSREKKESFPLTVTSAQKNPTAFYLCASSRGWGAHEKLFFGSGTQLSVL.

This clonotype occurred many times. The chain joins TRBV7-9 to TRBJ2-2; D not certain. CDR3 length: 13 residues. Germline CDR1 reads SEHNR; CDR2 reads FQNEAQ (reference sequence). The V gene lost 3 bases and the J gene lost 6 bases, with 8 bases spanning the gap. The CDR3 region has the DNA TGTGCCAGCAGCTTTTTTGAGGCCGGGGAGCTGTTTTTT. Translation gives CASSFFEAGELFF.

The chain combines TRBV2 with TRBJ1-6; TRBD1 is a possible D gene (5 bases). Germline V lookup: CDR1 SNHLY, CDR2 FYNNEI. V was trimmed by 6 bases and J by 0 bases, leaving 12 bases between them. The CDR3 runs to 16 residues. CDR3 coding DNA: TGTGCCAGCAGAAGACAGTTGAGCTCCTATAATTCACCCCTCCACTTT. It yields the protein CASRRQLSSYNSPLHF.

This clonotype was seen at least ten times. As DNA, the CDR3 is TGCAGTGCTAGTGGGGGCGGGAAACGCTCCTACGAGCAGTACTTC. Translation gives CSASGGGKRSYEQYF. The genes are TRBV20-1 and TRBJ2-7, with D perhaps given as TRBD1 or TRBD2 (6 bases each). Germline V gives CDR1 DFQATT, CDR2 SNEGSKA (reference sequence). This CDR3 comprises 15 residues. The V end was cut by 3 bases, the J end by 0 bases, with 15 bases between.

V is TRBV7-2 and J is TRBJ1-4; tentative D call: TRBD1 (5 bases). Germline loops: CDR1 SGHTA, CDR2 FQGNSA. This CDR3 spans 16 amino acids. V was pared by 5 bases and J by 8 bases, with 21 bases between. CDR3 DNA: TGTGCCAGCAGCGTAGGAGGGGCGGGGAATGGAGAAAAACTGTTTTTT. Encoded protein: CASSVGGAGNGEKLFF.

A note on this clonotype: One base away lies a much larger clone, so this may be a sequencing read error. The CDR3 DNA is TGTGCCAGCAGCTTAAGACTAGTGTGGGAGCAGTACTTC. This gives the protein CASSLRLVWEQYF. This chain links TRBV7-2 with TRBJ2-7, with TRBD2 as a possible D gene (6 bases). CDR1 and CDR2 from the germline V gene are SGHTA and FQGNSA. The CDR3 runs 13 residues. Trimming removed 2 bases from V and 7 bases from J, with 12 bases in between.

This clonotype was detected once. J is TRBJ2-5 and V is TRBV5-1; perhaps TRBD2 as D (5 bases). This CDR3 is built from 14 residues. Trimming took off 1 base at V and 3 bases at J, with 10 bases between the two ends. CDR1 is SGHRS and CDR2 is YFSETQ in the germline V gene. The CDR3 region is CASSLSGNKETQYF. For the CDR3, the DNA is TGCGCCAGCAGCTTGAGCGGTAACAAAGAGACCCAGTACTTC.

This clonotype has a single count. V is TRBV20-1 and J is TRBJ1-2, with TRBD1 as a possible D gene (5 bases). V dropped 5 bases and J dropped 4 bases, with 20 bases sitting between them. CDR3 length equals 15 residues. The germline V gene encodes CDR1 DFQATT and CDR2 SNEGSKA (reference sequence). CDR3 bases: TGCAGTGCTCTGACCCTCGAAGTTGGGGGCTATGGCTACACCTTC. This encodes CSALTLEVGGYGYTF.

This chain joins TRBV2 and TRBJ1-1; TRBD1 matches 7 bases. This CDR3 contains 17 residues. Germline V gene data show CDR1 as SNHLY and CDR2 as FYNNEI. After removal of 6 bases from V and 3 bases from J, the junction contained 16 bases not matched to a gene. The CDR3, as DNA: TGTGCCAGCAGGGTCGGATCTGGGGCAGGGGGTTACACTGAAGCTTTCTTT. Residues: CASRVGSGAGGYTEAFF.

The table lists this clonotype with a count of one. The V call is TRBV30, the J call TRBJ1-2; maybe TRBD1 (5 bases). Germline V gives CDR1 GTSNPN, CDR2 SVGIG (reference sequence). Trimming stripped 2 bases from V and 8 bases from J, with 12 bases between. This CDR3 contains 12 residues. Here the CDR3 DNA reads TGTGCCTGGAGTCGGGGGGGTTGGGGCTACACCTTC. Translation gives CAWSRGGWGYTF. The complete variable domain, with remaining parts taken from reference TRBV30 and TRBJ1-2, reads SQTIHQWPATLVQPVGSPLSLECTVEGTSNPNLYWYRQAAGRGLQLLFYSVGIGQISSEVPQNLSASRPQDRQFILSSKKLLLSDSGFYLCAWSRGGWGYTFGSGTRLTVV.

This clonotype has a handful of counts. The chain links TRBV27 to TRBJ1-2, with no clear D. Germline loops: CDR1 MNHEY, CDR2 SMNVEV (reference sequence). The V gene lost 2 bases and the J gene lost 6 bases, with 19 bases spanning the gap. The CDR3 runs 16 residues. Here the CDR3 DNA reads TGTGCCAGCAGTTTAGGTCAACGTCTGAGAGGAGATGGCTACACCTTC. It encodes CASSLGQRLRGDGYTF.

This clonotype has just one count. The CDR3 coding sequence is TGTGCCAGTAGTATGGACAGGACCTATCAGCCCCAGCATTTT. This sequence encodes CASSMDRTYQPQHF. The chain is built from TRBV19 and TRBJ1-5, with 7 bases lining up with TRBD1. The trim removed 3 bases at V and 5 bases at J, leaving 4 bases unmatched. The germline V gene encodes CDR1 LNHDA and CDR2 SQIVND (reference sequence). The CDR3 loop spans 14 amino acids.

Many counts were recorded for this clonotype. The gene calls are TRBV19 and TRBJ1-2, with 10 bases that match TRBD1. The CDR3 is 14 residues long. V gave up 7 bases and J gave up 4 bases; unmatched junction bases: 6. Germline loops: CDR1 LNHDA, CDR2 SQIVND (reference sequence). CDR3 nucleotides: TGTGCCAGTACCCCCCGGGACAGGGGCTATGGCTACACCTTC. This translates into CASTPRDRGYGYTF.

This clonotype was counted many times. This rearrangement joins TRBV20-1 to TRBJ2-7, with 8 bases that match TRBD1. The CDR3 has 12 amino acids. Germline loops: CDR1 DFQATT, CDR2 SNEGSKA (reference sequence). V gave up 7 bases and J gave up 3 bases; unmatched junction bases: 5. Here the CDR3 reads CSVPGQVYEQYF. Here the CDR3 DNA reads TGCAGTGTACCGGGACAGGTCTACGAGCAGTACTTC.

The rearrangement uses TRBV20-1 and TRBJ2-5; 9 bases match TRBD2. The germline CDR1 and CDR2 sequences are DFQATT and SNEGSKA (reference sequence). The CDR3 extends over 15 amino acids. The V and J ends lost 0 bases and 3 bases, in that order; junction bases with no gene match: 5. DNA for the CDR3: TGCAGTGCTAGAGATGGTAGACTAGCGGAAGAGACCCAGTACTTC. It specifies CSARDGRLAEETQYF.

There are many counts of this clonotype. The genes are TRBV20-1 and TRBJ2-2; 9 nucleotides align to TRBD2. J was trimmed by 2 bases and V by 2 bases; bases with no gene match: 6. The CDR3 covers 16 residues. Germline CDR1 and CDR2: DFQATT and SNEGSKA (reference sequence). CDR3 DNA sequence: TGCAGTGCTAGACGTAGCGGGAGTATAAACACCGGGGAGCTGTTTTTT. This codes for CSARRSGSINTGELFF.

The CDR3 here is CAISQRGQSLGAFF. DNA of the CDR3: TGTGCCATCAGTCAACGGGGGCAATCCCTGGGGGCTTTCTTT. The genes are TRBV10-3 and TRBJ1-1; possible D gene TRBD1, 6 bases. The CDR3 length is 14 residues. The germline V gene has CDR1 ENHRY and CDR2 SYGVKD. V dropped 5 bases and J dropped 11 bases, with 21 bases sitting between them.

This clonotype has ten or more counts. The chain employs TRBV7-8 and TRBJ2-7; 10 positions match TRBD1. Germline V gene sequence: CDR1 SGHVS, CDR2 FQNEAQ. Trimming cost V 8 bases and J 5 bases; bases outside gene matches: 6. This CDR3 is built from 13 residues. CDR3 residues: CASARDRGNEQYF. In nucleotides, the CDR3 is TGTGCCAGCGCCCGGGACAGGGGCAACGAGCAGTACTTC.

This chain links TRBV20-1 with TRBJ1-5; 11 bases line up with TRBD1. The CDR3 totals 13 residues. Per the germline V gene, CDR1 is DFQATT and CDR2 is SNEGSKA (reference sequence). V lost 6 bases to trimming and J lost 11 bases; unmatched junction nucleotides: 9. Here the CDR3 reads CSARTGGAETQHF. The CDR3 DNA reads TGCAGTGCAAGGACAGGGGGCGCGGAGACCCAGCATTTT.

This rearrangement joins TRBV10-1 to TRBJ2-3; 9 bases line up with TRBD2. This CDR3 has 22 amino acids. The ends lost 6 bases at V and 5 bases at J; junction bases unmatched: 30. Germline CDR1 and CDR2: WNHNN and SYGVQD (reference sequence). CDR3 in DNA: TGCGCCAGCAGACCCCCAACCGATAACCCGACATGGCAGCGGGAGGTCGGAGATACGCAGTATTTT. Encoded protein: CASRPPTDNPTWQREVGDTQYF.

J is TRBJ1-5 and V is TRBV20-1; TRBD1 might be the D (5 bases). CDR1 and CDR2 from the germline V gene are DFQATT and SNEGSKA (reference sequence). The length of the CDR3 is 15 residues. The V and J ends lost 3 bases and 6 bases respectively, with 18 bases between them. The CDR3 DNA follows: TGCAGTGCTAGCGACCTGGGAAAGGGGATTCAGCCCCAGCATTTT. This sequence encodes CSASDLGKGIQPQHF.

Comment on this clonotype: At one end the junction does not follow the germline gene, possibly because of a read error. The chain carries TRBV10-1 and TRBJ2-2, with D maybe TRBD1 (5 bases). The CDR3 consists of 14 residues. CDR1 WNHNN and CDR2 SYGVQD come from the germline V gene (reference sequence). The CDR3 nucleotides are TGTGCCAGCAATCGACAGCAGAACACCGGGGAGCTGTTTTTT. Amino acids: CASNRQQNTGELFF.